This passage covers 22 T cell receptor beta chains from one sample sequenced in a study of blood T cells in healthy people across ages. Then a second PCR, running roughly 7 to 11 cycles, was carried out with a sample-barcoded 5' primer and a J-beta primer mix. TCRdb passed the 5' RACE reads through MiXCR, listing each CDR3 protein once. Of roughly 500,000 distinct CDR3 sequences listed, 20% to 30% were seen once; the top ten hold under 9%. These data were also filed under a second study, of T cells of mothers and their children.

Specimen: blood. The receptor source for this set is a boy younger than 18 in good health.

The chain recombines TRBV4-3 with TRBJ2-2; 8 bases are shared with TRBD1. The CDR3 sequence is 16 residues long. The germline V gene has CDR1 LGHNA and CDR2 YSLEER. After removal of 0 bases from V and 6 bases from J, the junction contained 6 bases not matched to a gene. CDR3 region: CASSQEPGGESGELFF. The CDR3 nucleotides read TGCGCCAGCAGCCAAGAGCCAGGGGGCGAATCCGGGGAGCTGTTTTTT.

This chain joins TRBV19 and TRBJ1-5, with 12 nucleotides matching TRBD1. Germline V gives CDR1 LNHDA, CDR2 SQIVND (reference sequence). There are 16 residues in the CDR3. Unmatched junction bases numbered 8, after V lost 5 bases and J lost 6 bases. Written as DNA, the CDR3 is TGTGCCAGTAGTCTCGCGGGACAGGGGGCGCGTCAGCCCCAGCATTTT. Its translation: CASSLAGQGARQPQHF.

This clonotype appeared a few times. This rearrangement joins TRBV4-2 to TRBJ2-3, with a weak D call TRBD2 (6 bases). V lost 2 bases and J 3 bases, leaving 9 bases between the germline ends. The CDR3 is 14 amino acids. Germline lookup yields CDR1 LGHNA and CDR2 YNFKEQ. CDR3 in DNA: TGTGCCAGCAGCCAACAGGAGGGAACAGATACGCAGTATTTT. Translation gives CASSQQEGTDTQYF.

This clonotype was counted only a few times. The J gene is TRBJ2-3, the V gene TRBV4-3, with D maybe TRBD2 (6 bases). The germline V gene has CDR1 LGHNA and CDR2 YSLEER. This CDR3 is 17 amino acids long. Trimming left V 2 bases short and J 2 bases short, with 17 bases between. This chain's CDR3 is CASSQQYGGAFTDTQYF. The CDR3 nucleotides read TGCGCCAGCAGCCAACAATACGGCGGGGCGTTCACAGATACGCAGTATTTT.

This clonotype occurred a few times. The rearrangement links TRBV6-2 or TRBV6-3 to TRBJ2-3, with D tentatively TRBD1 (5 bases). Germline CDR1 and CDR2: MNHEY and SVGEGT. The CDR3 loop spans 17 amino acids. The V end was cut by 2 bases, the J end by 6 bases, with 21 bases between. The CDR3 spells CASSYHRRSTENDTQYF. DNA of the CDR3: TGTGCCAGCAGTTACCATAGGCGCTCGACAGAGAACGATACGCAGTATTTT.

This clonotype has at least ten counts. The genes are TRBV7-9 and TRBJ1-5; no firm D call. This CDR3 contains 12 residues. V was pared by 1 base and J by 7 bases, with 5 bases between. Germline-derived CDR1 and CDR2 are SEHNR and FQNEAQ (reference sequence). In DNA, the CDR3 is TGTGCCAGCAGCTTAGGATTGCAGCCCCAGCATTTT. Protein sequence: CASSLGLQPQHF. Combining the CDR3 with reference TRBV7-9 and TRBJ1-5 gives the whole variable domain DTGVSQNPRHKITKRGQNVTFRCDPISEHNRLYWYRQTLGQGPEFLTYFQNEAQLEKSRLLSDRFSAERPKGSFSTLEIQRTEQGDSAMYLCASSLGLQPQHFGDGTRLSIL.

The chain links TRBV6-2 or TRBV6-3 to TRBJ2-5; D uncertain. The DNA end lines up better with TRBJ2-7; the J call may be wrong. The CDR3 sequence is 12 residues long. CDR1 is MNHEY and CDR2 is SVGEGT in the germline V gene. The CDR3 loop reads CASSYREAEQYF. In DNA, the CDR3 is TGTGCCAGCAGTTATCGAGAGGCCGAGCAGTACTTC.

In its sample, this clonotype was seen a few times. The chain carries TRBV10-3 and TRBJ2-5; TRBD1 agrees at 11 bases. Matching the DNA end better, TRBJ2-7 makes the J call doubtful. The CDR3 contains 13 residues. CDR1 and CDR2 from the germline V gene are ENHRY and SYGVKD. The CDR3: CAISPGTGGEQYF. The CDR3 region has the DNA TGTGCCATCAGCCCCGGGACAGGGGGCGAGCAGTACTTC.

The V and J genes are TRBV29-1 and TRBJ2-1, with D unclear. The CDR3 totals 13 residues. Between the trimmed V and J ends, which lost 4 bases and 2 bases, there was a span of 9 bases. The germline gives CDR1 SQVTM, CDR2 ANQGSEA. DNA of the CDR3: TGCAGCGTTGTTTGGCTAGCCTACAATGAGCAGTTCTTC. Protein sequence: CSVVWLAYNEQFF.

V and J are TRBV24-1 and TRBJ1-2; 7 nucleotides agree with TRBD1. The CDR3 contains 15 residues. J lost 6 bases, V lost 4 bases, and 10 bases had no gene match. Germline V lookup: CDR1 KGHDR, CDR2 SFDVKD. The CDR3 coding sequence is TGTGCCACCAGTGAATCAACCGGGACAGCCCATGGCTACACCTTC. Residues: CATSESTGTAHGYTF.

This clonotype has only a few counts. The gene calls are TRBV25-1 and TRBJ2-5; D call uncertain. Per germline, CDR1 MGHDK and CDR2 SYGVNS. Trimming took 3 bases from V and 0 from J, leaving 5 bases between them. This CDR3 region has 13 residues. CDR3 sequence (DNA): TGTGCCAGCAGTGACGTATACCAAGAGACCCAGTACTTC. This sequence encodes CASSDVYQETQYF.

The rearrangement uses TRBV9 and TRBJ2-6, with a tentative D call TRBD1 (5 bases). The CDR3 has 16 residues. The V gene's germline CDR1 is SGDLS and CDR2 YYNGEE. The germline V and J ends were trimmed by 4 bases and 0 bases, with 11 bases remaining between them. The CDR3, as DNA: TGTGCCAGCAGCCAACCTAGGGGCTCTGGGGCCAACGTCCTGACTTTC. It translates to CASSQPRGSGANVLTF.

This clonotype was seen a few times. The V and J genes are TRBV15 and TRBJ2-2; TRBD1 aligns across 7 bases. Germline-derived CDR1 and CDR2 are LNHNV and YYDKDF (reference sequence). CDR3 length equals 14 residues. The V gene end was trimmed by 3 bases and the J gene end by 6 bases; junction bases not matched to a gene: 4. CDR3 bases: TGTGCCACCAGCAGGGACGGACAGGCCGGGGAGCTGTTTTTT. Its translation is CATSRDGQAGELFF.

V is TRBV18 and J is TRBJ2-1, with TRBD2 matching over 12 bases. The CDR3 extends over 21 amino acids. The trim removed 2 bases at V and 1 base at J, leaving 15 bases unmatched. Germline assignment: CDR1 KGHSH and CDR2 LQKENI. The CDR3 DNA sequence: TGTGCCAGCTCACCAAGGGTCGAACTAGCGGGAGGTTACGTATCCTACAATGAGCAGTTCTTC. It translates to CASSPRVELAGGYVSYNEQFF.

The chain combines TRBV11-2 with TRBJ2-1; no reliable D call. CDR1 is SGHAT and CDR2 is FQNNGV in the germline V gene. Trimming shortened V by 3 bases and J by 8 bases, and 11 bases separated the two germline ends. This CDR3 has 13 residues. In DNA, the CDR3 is TGTGCCAGCAGCTTGCATCAGACATATGAGCAGTTCTTC. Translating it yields CASSLHQTYEQFF.

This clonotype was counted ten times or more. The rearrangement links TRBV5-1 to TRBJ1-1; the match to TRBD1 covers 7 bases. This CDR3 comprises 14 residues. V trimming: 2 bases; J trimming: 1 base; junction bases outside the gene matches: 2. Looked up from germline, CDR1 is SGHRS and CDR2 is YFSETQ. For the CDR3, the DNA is TGCGCCAGCAGCTTAGGGGGCGCGAACACTGAAGCTTTCTTT. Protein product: CASSLGGANTEAFF. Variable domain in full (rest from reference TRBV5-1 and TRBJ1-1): KAGVTQTPRYLIKTRGQQVTLSCSPISGHRSVSWYQQTPGQGLQFLFEYFSETQRNKGNFPGRFSGRQFSNSRSEMNVSTLELGDSALYLCASSLGGANTEAFFGQGTRLTVV.

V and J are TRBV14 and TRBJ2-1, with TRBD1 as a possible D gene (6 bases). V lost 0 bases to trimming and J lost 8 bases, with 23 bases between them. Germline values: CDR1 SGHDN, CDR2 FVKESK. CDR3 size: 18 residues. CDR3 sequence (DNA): TGTGCCAGCAGCCAAGATCGGACAGTAGTAAGCGGTATCCATGAGCAGTTCTTC. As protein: CASSQDRTVVSGIHEQFF.

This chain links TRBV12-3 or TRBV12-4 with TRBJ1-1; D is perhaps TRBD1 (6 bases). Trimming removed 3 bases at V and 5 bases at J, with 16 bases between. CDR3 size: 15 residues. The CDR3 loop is CASSLRGGEGTEAFF. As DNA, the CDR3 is TGTGCCAGCAGTTTGAGAGGGGGAGAAGGGACTGAAGCTTTCTTT.

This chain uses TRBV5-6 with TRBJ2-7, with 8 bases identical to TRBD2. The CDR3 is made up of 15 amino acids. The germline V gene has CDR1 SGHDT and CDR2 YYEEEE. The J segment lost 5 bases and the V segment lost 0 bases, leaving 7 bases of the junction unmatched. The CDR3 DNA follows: TGTGCCAGCAGCTTGGCACCGGGAGGGCCGAACGAGCAGTACTTC. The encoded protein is CASSLAPGGPNEQYF.

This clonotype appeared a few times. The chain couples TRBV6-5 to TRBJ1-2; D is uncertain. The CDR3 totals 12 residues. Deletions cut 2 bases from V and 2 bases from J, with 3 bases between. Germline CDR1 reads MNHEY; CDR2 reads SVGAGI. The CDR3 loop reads CASSYDNYGYTF. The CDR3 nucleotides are TGTGCCAGCAGTTACGACAACTATGGCTACACCTTC.

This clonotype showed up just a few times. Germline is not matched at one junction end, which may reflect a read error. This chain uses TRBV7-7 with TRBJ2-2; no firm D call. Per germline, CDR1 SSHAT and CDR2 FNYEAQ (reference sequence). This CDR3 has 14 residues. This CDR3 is CASSLDLSGGELFF. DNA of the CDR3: TGTGCTAGCAGCTTAGACCTCTCTGGCGGGGAGCTGTTTTTT.

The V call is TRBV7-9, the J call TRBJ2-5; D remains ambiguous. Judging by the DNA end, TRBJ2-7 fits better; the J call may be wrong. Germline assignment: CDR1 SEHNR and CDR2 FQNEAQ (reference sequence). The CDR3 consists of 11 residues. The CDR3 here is CASRLSYEQYF. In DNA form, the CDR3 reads TGTGCCAGCCGACTCAGCTACGAGCAGTACTTC.